These 18 T cell receptor beta chains share one sample of origin, sequenced in a study of tumor-infiltrating lymphocytes in oesophageal squamous cell carcinoma. TCRdb re-derived calls from the PCR reads in MiXCR, one entry per CDR3 protein. The sample has about 24,000 distinct CDR3 sequences; 30% to 40% are singletons. What was sequenced was esophageal tumor tissue. Receptors were obtained from a male donor with esophageal squamous cell carcinoma.

This clonotype was seen repeatedly, ten times or more. This clone may be a read error of a much larger clone one base away. Here the CDR3 DNA reads TGTGCCAGCAGTAGAGGGACAGGGGGGTACAATGAGCAGTACTTC. As protein: CASSRGTGGYNEQYF. J is TRBJ2-5 and V is TRBV27; 11 bases agree with TRBD1. Germline lookup yields CDR1 MNHEY and CDR2 SMNVEV (reference sequence). Trimming cost V 5 bases and J 11 bases; bases outside gene matches: 13. The CDR3 is 15 amino acids.

V is TRBV28 and J is TRBJ2-1, with no clear D. The tail of the sequence fits TRBJ2-7 better, so the J call may be wrong. The CDR3 is 14 amino acids. Germline CDR1 and CDR2: MDHEN and SYDVKM. CDR3 amino acids: CASSLFPGSYEQYF. The CDR3, as DNA: TGTGCCAGCAGTTTATTTCCCGGGTCCTACGAGCAGTACTTC.

The CDR3 spells CASSPDPGTHNEQFF. Written as DNA, the CDR3 is TGTGCCAGCAGCCCAGACCCCGGGACTCACAATGAGCAGTTCTTC. The rearrangement uses TRBV7-3 and TRBJ2-1; D is possibly TRBD2 (6 bases). CDR3 size: 15 residues. The V and J ends lost 5 bases and 5 bases respectively, with 16 bases between them. CDR1 is SGHTA and CDR2 is FQGTGA in the germline V gene.

This clonotype was seen ten or more times. The chain recombines TRBV6-1 with TRBJ2-1, with TRBD2 matching 14 bases. Near its end, the DNA agrees better with TRBJ2-7, so the J call may be wrong. CDR1 MNHNS and CDR2 SASEGT come from the germline V gene. CDR3 size: 15 residues. The CDR3 nucleotides are TGTGCCAGCAGAAGACTAGCGGGGGGGCTGGATGAGCAGTACTTC. This encodes CASRRLAGGLDEQYF.

This chain joins TRBV6-1 and TRBJ2-5, with D perhaps TRBD1 (5 bases). The DNA end favors TRBJ2-7, so the J call may be wrong. From germline, CDR1 is MNHNS and CDR2 SASEGT. The CDR3 totals 14 residues. The CDR3 is CASSEGPQTYEQYF. The DNA for the CDR3 is TGTGCCAGCAGTGAGGGGCCTCAAACCTACGAGCAGTACTTC.

This clonotype has only a few counts. The gene calls are TRBV27 and TRBJ2-5, with no clear D. CDR1 is MNHEY, CDR2 SMNVEV, per germline (reference sequence). The CDR3 extends over 11 amino acids. Trimming pared 4 bases from V and 11 bases from J, leaving 11 bases between. CDR3 bases: TGTGCCAGCAGTTCATACAATGAGCAGTACTTC. It yields the protein CASSSYNEQYF.

On this clonotype: A single base separates this from a much larger clone, so it may be a read error. The CDR3 region has the DNA TGTGCCAGCAGTCCACAAGATCGAGGAGGCACCTTC. Translating gives CASSPQDRGGTF. The chain employs TRBV12-3 or TRBV12-4 and TRBJ1-2; D call uncertain. The CDR3 extends over 12 amino acids. Trimming pared 5 bases from V and 13 bases from J, leaving 17 bases between.

This chain connects TRBV6-6 to TRBJ2-4, with a weak D call TRBD1 (6 bases). Germline CDR1 MNHNY, CDR2 SVGAGI (reference sequence). This CDR3 is 17 amino acids long. V lost 6 bases and J 0 bases, leaving 18 bases between the germline ends. CDR3 bases: TGTGCCAGCAGGGGTCGACAGGACTTACTAGCCAAAAACATTCAGTACTTC. It specifies CASRGRQDLLAKNIQYF.

This clonotype was counted at least ten times. The chain has TRBV19 and TRBJ2-5; 8 positions agree with TRBD1. CDR1 and CDR2 (germline): LNHDA, SQIVND (reference sequence). This CDR3 region has 14 residues. The ends lost 3 bases at V and 5 bases at J; junction bases unmatched: 5. CDR3 DNA sequence: TGTGCCAGTAGTATCGGACAGGGCGGTGAGACCCAGTACTTC. Translation gives CASSIGQGGETQYF.

This sequence joins TRBV7-2 and TRBJ1-5; D possibly corresponds to TRBD1 (5 bases). The germline V gene has CDR1 SGHTA and CDR2 FQGNSA. Trimming cost V 1 base and J 0 bases, with 10 bases left between them. This CDR3 is built from 16 residues. Written as DNA, the CDR3 is TGTGCCAGCAGCTTAGTGGGGGTTTATAGCAATCAGCCCCAGCATTTT. Translated, it gives CASSLVGVYSNQPQHF. Together with reference TRBV7-2 and TRBJ1-5, the CDR3 gives the full variable domain: GAGVSQSPSNKVTEKGKDVELRCDPISGHTALYWYRQSLGQGLEFLIYFQGNSAPDKSGLPSDRFSAERTGGSVSTLTIQRTQQEDSAVYLCASSLVGVYSNQPQHFGDGTRLSIL.

This clonotype was counted many times. The chain couples TRBV6-1 to TRBJ2-7; TRBD2 matches 7 bases. Germline-derived CDR1 and CDR2 are MNHNS and SASEGT. CDR3 length: 14 residues. The junction had 7 bases not matched to a gene; V was cut back by 5 bases and J by 3 bases. The CDR3 bases are TGTGCCAGCAGTTGGGCTAGCGGTAACTACGAGCAGTACTTC. It codes for CASSWASGNYEQYF.

This clonotype is categorized as medium-sized. The J gene is TRBJ2-1, the V gene TRBV11-1; D is possibly TRBD2 (6 bases). CDR1 is SGHAT and CDR2 is FQDESV in the germline V gene (reference sequence). The ends were cut back, 4 bases at V and 2 bases at J, with 12 bases in the middle. The CDR3 totals 15 residues. The CDR3 spells CASSSRLVPYNEQFF. The CDR3 DNA reads TGTGCCAGCAGCTCGAGACTAGTCCCCTACAATGAGCAGTTCTTC.

This clonotype was seen ten or more times. The V and J genes are TRBV28 and TRBJ1-5; D remains unclear. Germline-derived CDR1 and CDR2 are MDHEN and SYDVKM. The CDR3 extends over 15 amino acids. V gave up 5 bases and J gave up 4 bases, with 15 bases separating them. The CDR3 DNA is TGTGCCAGCAGTCCCGCGGGCACGAGGAATCAGCCCCAGCATTTT. Translation: CASSPAGTRNQPQHF.

V is TRBV7-4 and J is TRBJ2-2; D perhaps matches TRBD2 (6 bases). The CDR3 is made up of 14 amino acids. V lost 4 bases, J lost 4 bases, and 10 bases lay in between. Per the germline V gene, CDR1 is SGHVT and CDR2 is SQSDAQ. CDR3 in amino acids: CASSSGDFTGELFF. The CDR3 DNA reads as TGTGCCAGCAGCTCCGGGGACTTCACCGGGGAGCTGTTTTTT.

At least ten counts were recorded for this clonotype. The J gene is TRBJ2-2, the V gene TRBV10-2; 8 bases line up with TRBD2. The CDR3 runs to 15 residues. CDR1 and CDR2 (germline): WSHSY, SAAADI. V gave up 3 bases and J gave up 3 bases; unmatched junction bases: 3. Here the CDR3 reads CASSDTGLDTGELFF. The CDR3 DNA sequence: TGCGCCAGCAGTGATACGGGACTAGACACCGGGGAGCTGTTTTTT.

This clonotype has a handful of counts. CDR3 residues: CASSAGDQETQYF. DNA for the CDR3: TGTGCCAGCAGCGCGGGGGACCAAGAGACCCAGTACTTC. This sequence joins TRBV7-6 and TRBJ2-5, with 7 positions matching TRBD2. Germline CDR1 SGHVS, CDR2 FNYEAQ. J lost 0 bases, V lost 5 bases, and 0 bases had no gene match. This CDR3 contains 13 residues.

The sample holds many counts of this clonotype. A much more abundant neighbour one base away suggests this may be a read error. The chain carries TRBV7-6 and TRBJ2-7, with D possibly being TRBD1 (6 bases). The CDR3 spans 17 residues. Trimming stripped 1 base from V and 7 bases from J, with 23 bases between. Germline CDR1 and CDR2: SGHVS and FNYEAQ. The chain's CDR3 is CASSLGVSAGAHNEQYF. CDR3 sequence (DNA): TGTGCCAGCAGCTTAGGAGTATCGGCAGGGGCCCACAATGAGCAGTACTTC. The full variable domain, completed using reference TRBV7-6 and TRBJ2-7, is GAGVSQSPRYKVTKRGQDVALRCDPISGHVSLYWYRQALGQGPEFLTYFNYEAQQDKSGLPNDRFSAERPEGSISTLTIQRTEQRDSAMYRCASSLGVSAGAHNEQYFGPGTRLTVT.

This clonotype is medium-sized within its sample. The genes are TRBV7-3 and TRBJ2-3; D may be TRBD1 or TRBD2 (7 bases each). Trimming took off 1 base at V and 5 bases at J, with 16 bases between the two ends. The CDR3 loop spans 16 amino acids. The germline V gene encodes CDR1 SGHTA and CDR2 FQGTGA. CDR3 in amino acids: CASSLSGEGAQDTQYF. The CDR3 DNA reads as TGTGCCAGCAGCTTAAGCGGGGAGGGGGCGCAAGATACGCAGTATTTT.